This TCR beta chain was identified in a study of OX40 agonist ivuxolimab in advanced cancers. Data came from immunoSEQ multiplex PCR; TCRdb stores just in-frame clones and leaves some out. The data contain just over 80,000 clones, about 88% of them singletons. With respect to this clone: Antigen: not known.

This CDR3 comprises 13 residues. The J segment lost 7 bases and the V segment lost 8 bases, leaving 7 bases of the junction unmatched. Germline assignment: CDR1 SNHLY and CDR2 FYNNEI. Sampling times: baseline, cycle 4 day 1, cycle 7 day 1. General study points: More expanded clones were found, on average, in CD8+ than in CD4+ T cells.

This material consisted of CD4+ or CD8+ T cells sorted from blood, taken in a trial of the OX40 agonist ivuxolimab. This rearrangement joins TRBV2 to TRBJ2-1; 8 nucleotides agree with TRBD1. The TCR comes from an adult with an advanced solid tumor such as melanoma, head and neck, liver or kidney cancer. CDR3 protein: CASGGTGLNEQFF. CDR3 in DNA: TGTGCCAGCGGGGGGACAGGTTTAAATGAGCAGTTCTTC. The full variable domain, completed using reference TRBV2 and TRBJ2-1, is EPEVTQTPSHQVTQMGQEVILRCVPISNHLYFYWYRQILGQKVEFLVSFYNNEISEKSEIFDDQFSVERPDGSNFTLKIRSTKLEDSAMYFCASGGTGLNEQFFGPGTRLTVL.